One sample yielded the 26 T cell receptor beta chains listed below, sequenced in a study of T cell clonotyping in hematopoietic cell transplantation. Time point described: recipient sample about 28 days before transplant, after cytoreduction. Sequencing used immunoSEQ multiplex PCR; TCRdb keeps in-frame clones, though not all of them. This table holds roughly 80,000 clones, 96% found once. The sample in question was peripheral blood mononuclear cells, obtained before stem cell transplant. The source is a woman aged 50 to 60 with acute myeloid leukemia. Some clones in this sample may be carry-over from other donors' samples.

The V gene is TRBV10-3, the J gene TRBJ1-2; D remains ambiguous. Germline V gene sequence: CDR1 ENHRY, CDR2 SYGVKD. This CDR3 contains 14 residues. The germline V and J ends were trimmed by 3 bases and 1 base, with 9 bases remaining between them. The CDR3 spells CAISDGELNYGYTF. The CDR3, as DNA: TGTGCCATCAGTGACGGGGAACTTAACTATGGCTACACCTTC.

The rearrangement joins TRBV6-1 to TRBJ2-5; 10 bases are a match to TRBD1. Germline lookup yields CDR1 MNHNS and CDR2 SASEGT. CDR3 length: 14 amino acids. The V and J ends lost 6 bases and 1 base, in that order; junction bases with no gene match: 2. This CDR3 is CASSWTGGQETQYF. The DNA for the CDR3 is TGTGCCAGCAGCTGGACAGGGGGCCAAGAGACCCAGTACTTC.

The V gene is TRBV7-2, the J gene TRBJ2-3; 11 nucleotides align to TRBD2. The CDR3 is 14 residues long. The V gene's germline CDR1 is SGHTA and CDR2 FQGNSA. Trimming removed 7 bases from V and 5 bases from J; junction bases left unmatched: 5. CDR3 region: CASKTSGGVDTQYF. The CDR3 bases are TGTGCCAGCAAAACTAGCGGGGGAGTAGATACGCAGTATTTT.

This chain uses TRBV19 with TRBJ2-7, with a possible D match to TRBD1 (6 bases). This CDR3 comprises 13 residues. The germline gives CDR1 LNHDA, CDR2 SQIVND (reference sequence). V was trimmed by 3 bases and J by 2 bases, leaving 8 bases between them. The CDR3 nucleotides read TGTGCCAGTAGTATTAGGACAGCCTACGAGCAGTACTTC. This codes for CASSIRTAYEQYF.

The chain combines TRBV19 with TRBJ1-1; D is perhaps TRBD1 (5 bases). The CDR3 loop spans 14 amino acids. Germline loops: CDR1 LNHDA, CDR2 SQIVND (reference sequence). The germline V and J ends were trimmed by 10 bases and 4 bases, with 19 bases remaining between them. CDR3 nucleotide sequence: TGTGCCACCAGTCCCGGTCGAAGGGGCACTGAAGCTTTCTTT. It is translated as CATSPGRRGTEAFF.

The rearrangement uses TRBV4-1 and TRBJ2-7, with TRBD2 matching 13 bases. The V gene's germline CDR1 is MGHRA and CDR2 YSYEKL. V shed 1 base and J 5 bases; nucleotides not matched to a gene: 5. The CDR3 is 16 amino acids. The CDR3 DNA reads TGCGCCAGCAGCCAAGGGGTGACTAGCGGGAGGAACGAGCAGTACTTC. Protein product: CASSQGVTSGRNEQYF.

The rearrangement uses TRBV5-4 and TRBJ2-7; 12 positions match TRBD2. The CDR3 covers 18 residues. Germline V gene lookup returns CDR1 SGHNT and CDR2 YYREEE (reference sequence). The V and J ends lost 1 base and 0 bases, in that order; junction bases with no gene match: 8. CDR3 DNA: TGTGCCAGCAGCTTGCAGGGACTAGCGGGCCTGGGCTCCTACGAGCAGTACTTC. Amino acid sequence: CASSLQGLAGLGSYEQYF.

The chain uses TRBV5-1 and TRBJ2-7; D uncertain. The ends were cut back, 4 bases at V and 5 bases at J, with 7 bases in the middle. CDR3 length: 11 amino acids. The V gene's germline CDR1 is SGHRS and CDR2 YFSETQ. CDR3 amino acids: CASSMWDEQYF. The CDR3 nucleotides read TGCGCCAGCAGCATGTGGGACGAGCAGTACTTC.

The chain joins TRBV18 to TRBJ2-7, with no clear D. V gave up 2 bases and J gave up 13 bases, with 18 bases separating them. CDR1 is KGHSH and CDR2 is LQKENI in the germline V gene. The CDR3 covers 13 residues. The CDR3 region is CASSPRVAMLGYF. The CDR3 DNA reads TGTGCCAGCTCACCAAGGGTAGCCATGTTGGGATACTTC.

The chain uses TRBV28 and TRBJ1-2; no reliable D call. V was pared by 8 bases and J by 8 bases, with 21 bases between. This CDR3 has 14 amino acids. CDR1 and CDR2 (germline): MDHEN, SYDVKM. The chain's CDR3 is CASHTGTERLGYTF. The DNA of the CDR3 is TGTGCCAGCCACACCGGAACAGAGCGGCTCGGCTACACCTTC.

The rearrangement joins TRBV7-3 to TRBJ2-5, with no clear D. The CDR3 covers 13 residues. Germline V gene lookup returns CDR1 SGHTA and CDR2 FQGTGA. Trimming removed 6 bases at V and 3 bases at J, with 11 bases between. The CDR3 coding sequence is TGTGCCAGCAGTCGTGGCTCGAAAGAGACCCAGTACTTC. As protein: CASSRGSKETQYF.

The chain employs TRBV28 and TRBJ2-5; 8 bases are a match to TRBD2. Germline CDR1 reads MDHEN; CDR2 reads SYDVKM. This CDR3 has 16 amino acids. The ends lost 6 bases at V and 0 bases at J; junction bases unmatched: 9. CDR3 residues: CASSFPGLDYQETQYF. The CDR3 nucleotides are TGTGCCAGCAGCTTCCCGGGACTAGACTACCAAGAGACCCAGTACTTC.

The rearrangement uses TRBV7-9 and TRBJ2-7, with D possibly matching TRBD2 (6 bases). The CDR3 extends over 14 amino acids. Trimming shortened V by 5 bases and J by 0 bases, and 11 bases separated the two germline ends. Germline V gene sequence: CDR1 SEHNR, CDR2 FQNEAQ (reference sequence). The CDR3 DNA is TGTGCCAGCAGCGCAGGCGGGGACTCCTACGAGCAGTACTTC. Amino acid sequence: CASSAGGDSYEQYF.

This chain uses TRBV28 with TRBJ1-2, with TRBD1 matching 7 bases. The trim removed 4 bases at V and 0 bases at J, leaving 5 bases unmatched. This CDR3 comprises 15 residues. Germline CDR1 and CDR2: MDHEN and SYDVKM. CDR3 sequence: CASSSGTATNYGYTF. The CDR3 nucleotides are TGTGCCAGCAGTTCCGGGACAGCCACTAACTATGGCTACACCTTC.

V gene TRBV9 combines with J gene TRBJ1-3; D not certain. This CDR3 is built from 16 residues. Germline CDR1 reads SGDLS; CDR2 reads YYNGEE. V lost 4 bases and J 0 bases, leaving 14 bases between the germline ends. Written as DNA, the CDR3 is TGTGCCAGCAGCCCGACCCAGGACGGCTCTGGAAACACCATATATTTT. Translating it yields CASSPTQDGSGNTIYF.

The rearrangement joins TRBV12-5 to TRBJ2-1; D perhaps matches TRBD2 (5 bases). V lost 0 bases and J lost 7, with 10 bases in between. CDR1 and CDR2 (germline): LGHNT, FRNRAP. The CDR3 is 14 amino acids. CDR3 residues: CASGLVPSGNEQFF. Written as DNA, the CDR3 is TGTGCTAGTGGTTTGGTACCGTCGGGAAATGAGCAGTTCTTC.

This chain links TRBV27 with TRBJ2-2, with 10 bases that match TRBD1. V was clipped by 8 bases and J by 6 bases; unmatched bases: 12. The CDR3 is 16 amino acids. Germline V lookup: CDR1 MNHEY, CDR2 SMNVEV (reference sequence). The CDR3 sequence is CASRLSGTGAPGELFF. CDR3 nucleotides: TGTGCCAGCCGCCTATCCGGGACAGGGGCCCCCGGGGAGCTGTTTTTT.

This chain links TRBV7-2 with TRBJ2-6; TRBD2 agrees at 13 bases. The trim removed 5 bases at V and 4 bases at J, leaving 8 bases unmatched. The CDR3 runs to 18 residues. Per germline, CDR1 SGHTA and CDR2 FQGNSA. CDR3 sequence (DNA): TGTGCCAGCAGCCAATACGGGACTAGCGGGACAGGGGCCAACGTCCTGACTTTC. It is translated as CASSQYGTSGTGANVLTF.

This rearrangement joins TRBV14 to TRBJ1-5; D not resolved. The germline CDR1 and CDR2 sequences are SGHDN and FVKESK. Trimming pared 2 bases from V and 1 base from J, leaving 6 bases between. This CDR3 is 14 amino acids long. Here the CDR3 reads CASSQHGSNQPQHF. The DNA for the CDR3 is TGTGCCAGCAGCCAACACGGAAGCAATCAGCCCCAGCATTTT.

The chain links TRBV11-3 to TRBJ2-3, with D hard to call. CDR3 length equals 13 residues. V was trimmed by 4 bases and J by 4 bases, leaving 9 bases between them. Germline CDR1 SGHNT, CDR2 YENEEA. CDR3 in amino acids: CASSYDPSDTQYF. The CDR3, as DNA: TGTGCCAGCAGCTACGACCCGTCAGATACGCAGTATTTT.

V gene TRBV30 combines with J gene TRBJ1-1; perhaps TRBD1 as D (5 bases). Trimming took off 1 base at V and 5 bases at J, with 14 bases between the two ends. The CDR3 consists of 14 residues. CDR1 and CDR2 from the germline V gene are GTSNPN and SVGIG (reference sequence). CDR3 DNA sequence: TGTGCCTGGAGTGGGTTAACAGGAGGGACTGAAGCTTTCTTT. It is translated as CAWSGLTGGTEAFF.

V is TRBV14 and J is TRBJ1-3, with D unclear. Germline assignment: CDR1 SGHDN and CDR2 FVKESK. This CDR3 is 15 amino acids long. V gave up 8 bases and J gave up 0 bases, with 14 bases separating them. CDR3 residues: CASSRSFSSGNTIYF. CDR3 nucleotide sequence: TGTGCCAGCTCGCGGAGTTTCTCCTCTGGAAACACCATATATTTT.

The chain joins TRBV30 to TRBJ1-1; D ambiguous. The V gene lost 0 bases and the J gene lost 7 bases, with 9 bases spanning the gap. The CDR3 spans 12 residues. Germline V gene data show CDR1 as GTSNPN and CDR2 as SVGIG (reference sequence). The chain's CDR3 is CAWSVLWGEAFF. The CDR3 DNA follows: TGTGCCTGGAGTGTACTTTGGGGTGAAGCTTTCTTT.

The chain employs TRBV19 and TRBJ1-5; D is perhaps TRBD1 (5 bases). Germline V gene sequence: CDR1 LNHDA, CDR2 SQIVND (reference sequence). This CDR3 has 10 amino acids. The CDR3 nucleotides read TGTCCCCGAGAGGGGCCGCCCCAGCATTTT. Its protein product is CPREGPPQHF.

This clone showed up just a few times. The rearrangement links TRBV5-8 to TRBJ1-5; D possibly corresponds to TRBD1 (6 bases). This CDR3 comprises 14 residues. From germline, CDR1 is SGHTS and CDR2 YDEGEE. The V end lost 4 bases, the J end lost 4 bases, and 12 bases lay between the germline ends. In DNA, the CDR3 is TGTGCCAGCAGCCCGGGACACAGAAATCAGCCCCAGCATTTT. It codes for CASSPGHRNQPQHF. Full variable domain (missing parts from reference TRBV5-8 and TRBJ1-5): EAGVTQSPTHLIKTRGQQATLRCSPISGHTSVYWYQQALGLGLQFLLWYDEGEERNRGNFPPRFSGRQFPNYSSELNVNALELEDSALYLCASSPGHRNQPQHFGDGTRLSIL.

The V gene is TRBV11-2, the J gene TRBJ2-3; 7 bases align to TRBD2. Germline-derived CDR1 and CDR2 are SGHAT and FQNNGV. The V gene end was trimmed by 4 bases and the J gene end by 2 bases; junction bases not matched to a gene: 6. This CDR3 is 15 amino acids long. CDR3 residues: CASSSSGADTDTQYF. CDR3 DNA: TGTGCCAGCAGCTCTAGCGGAGCCGACACAGATACGCAGTATTTT.